This T cell receptor (beta chain) was recovered during a study of shared T cell receptors in the human thymus. Using immunoSEQ multiplex PCR, the repertoire was profiled, and TCRdb retains in-frame clones only, with some absent. The sample lists 600,000 or so clones; approximately 87% were seen once. This CDR3 comprises 15 residues. V lost 0 bases, J lost 3 bases, and 12 bases lay in between. The germline CDR1 and CDR2 sequences are SGHDT and YYEEEE. The same data also contributed to another study, on human thymus T cells.

The TCR originated in a boy in the first two years of life with a congenital heart defect. The sequencing sample was made of thymocytes. This chain links TRBV5-6 with TRBJ1-1; D uncertain. The CDR3 DNA sequence: TGTGCCAGCAGCTTGGGGAGGTTCCAGGACACTGAAGCTTTCTTT. It specifies CASSLGRFQDTEAFF.